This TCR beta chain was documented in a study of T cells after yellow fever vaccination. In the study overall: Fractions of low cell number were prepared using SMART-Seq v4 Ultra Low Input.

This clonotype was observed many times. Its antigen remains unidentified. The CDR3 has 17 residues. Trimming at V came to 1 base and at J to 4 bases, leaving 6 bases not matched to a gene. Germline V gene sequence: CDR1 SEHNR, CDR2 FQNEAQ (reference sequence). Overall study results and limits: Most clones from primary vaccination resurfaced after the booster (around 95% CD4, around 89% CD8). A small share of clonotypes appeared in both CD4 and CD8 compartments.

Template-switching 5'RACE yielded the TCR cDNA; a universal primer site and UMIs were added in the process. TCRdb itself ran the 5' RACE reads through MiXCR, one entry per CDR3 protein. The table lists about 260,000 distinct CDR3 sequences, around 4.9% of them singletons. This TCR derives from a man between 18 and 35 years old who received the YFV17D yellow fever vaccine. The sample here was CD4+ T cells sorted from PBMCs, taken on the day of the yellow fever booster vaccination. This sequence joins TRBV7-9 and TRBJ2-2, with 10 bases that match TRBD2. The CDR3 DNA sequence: TGTGCCAGCAGCTTAGAAGCGGGGGGGCCTGGCACCGGGGAGCTGTTTTTT. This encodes CASSLEAGGPGTGELFF.